Sequencing of this T cell receptor (beta chain) was carried out in a study of blood T cell repertoires in COVID-19. V was clipped by 5 bases and J by 3 bases; unmatched bases: 7. CDR1 SGHTA and CDR2 FQGNSA come from the germline V gene. The CDR3 runs 15 residues. Using immunoSEQ multiplex PCR, the repertoire was profiled, and TCRdb retains in-frame clones only, with some absent. The sample contains 75,000 to 80,000 clones, about nine tenths of which appear only once. The sample taken for sequencing was peripheral blood. This receptor was obtained from a human donor in a cohort sampled during active COVID-19. The chain links TRBV7-2 to TRBJ2-7, with 10 nucleotides matching TRBD2. In DNA, the CDR3 is TGTGCCAGCAGCCCACACGCTAGCGGGAGCTACGAGCAGTACTTC. It codes for CASSPHASGSYEQYF.